This is a list of T cell receptor beta chains from one sample in a study of blood T cell repertoires in COVID-19. TCRdb's table, derived via immunoSEQ multiplex PCR, lists solely in-frame clones and lacks some. Of around 130,000 clones in the sample, 84% were seen once. What was sequenced was peripheral blood. These receptors were collected from a man aged 25 to 40 with COVID-19, enrolled during active disease. Both conserved end residues are part of each CDR3. Fields, in order: clone size, D gene, V gene, J gene, CDR3 protein, CDR3 DNA. The D gene is left open where the match is weak. A row's size may be missing; if present it is once, few, many or a size class.

>-|TRBD2|TRBV29-1|TRBJ2-5
CSAILGTSSETQYF
TGCAGCGCAATTCTCGGGACTAGTTCAGAGACCCAGTACTTC
>once|-|TRBV5-6|TRBJ2-3
CASSLLGQWGTDTQYF
TGTGCCAGCAGCTTGCTGGGGCAGTGGGGCACAGATACGCAGTATTTT
>-|-|TRBV7-8|TRBJ2-7
CASSLDRGRYEQYF
TGTGCCAGCAGCTTAGATCGGGGGAGGTACGAGCAGTACTTC
>few|-|TRBV5-6|TRBJ2-1
CASNTPRDSYNEQFF
TGTGCCAGCAACACCCCCCGGGACTCCTACAATGAGCAGTTCTTC
>-|TRBD1|TRBV3-1/TRBV3-2|TRBJ1-1
CASSQGQGGAFF
TGTGCCAGCAGCCAAGGACAGGGAGGAGCTTTCTTT
>once|TRBD2|TRBV4-1|TRBJ2-4
CASSQDGAGGLNIQYF
TGCGCCAGCAGCCAAGATGGAGCGGGAGGCTTAAACATTCAGTACTTC
>-|-|TRBV2|TRBJ2-3
CASMAPLGDTQYF
TGTGCCAGCATGGCCCCACTAGGAGATACGCAGTATTTT
>-|-|TRBV6-1|TRBJ2-1
CASSERENEQFF
TGTGCCAGCAGTGAAAGGGAGAATGAGCAGTTCTTC
>-|TRBD2|TRBV2|TRBJ2-4
CASRQTGGGDIQYF
TGTGCCAGCAGACAGACAGGCGGGGGGGACATTCAGTACTTC
>many|-|TRBV28|TRBJ2-2
CASSFGGGRTGELFF
TGTGCCAGCAGTTTTGGGGGCGGTCGCACCGGGGAGCTGTTTTTT
>-|-|TRBV10-3|TRBJ1-1
CATERSAGMNTEAFF
TGTGCCACCGAGAGGTCGGCGGGGATGAACACTGAAGCTTTCTTT
>-|TRBD1|TRBV28|TRBJ1-1
CASRPSGTGNTEAFF
TGTGCCAGCAGGCCCTCCGGGACAGGGAACACTGAAGCTTTCTTT
>-|-|TRBV28|TRBJ2-5
CASSLRETQYF
TGTGCCAGCAGTTTACGAGAGACCCAGTACTTC
>-|-|TRBV6-5|TRBJ1-2
CASSLRVEQGGYTF
TGTGCCAGCAGCCTCCGGGTTGAACAGGGCGGCTACACCTTC
>-|TRBD2|TRBV3-1/TRBV3-2|TRBJ2-5
CASSRLAGGPQRETQYF
TGTGCCAGCAGCCGACTAGCGGGAGGGCCCCAACGGGAGACCCAGTACTTC
>-|TRBD2|TRBV24-1|TRBJ2-1
CATSPQPGLAGDGEQFF
TGTGCCACCAGTCCTCAACCGGGACTAGCGGGAGACGGAGAGCAGTTCTTC
>-|-|TRBV29-1|TRBJ1-2
CSVEDGPSNGYTF
TGCAGCGTTGAAGATGGGCCTTCTAATGGCTACACCTTC
>-|-|TRBV6-2/TRBV6-3|TRBJ1-2
CASSYSIGYTF
TGTGCCAGCAGTTACTCCATCGGCTACACCTTC
>-|TRBD1|TRBV9|TRBJ2-7
CASSVGDRAVYEQYF
TGTGCCAGCAGCGTAGGGGACAGGGCCGTTTACGAGCAGTACTTC
>-|-|TRBV27|TRBJ1-2
CASSLSYRSYGYTF
TGTGCCAGCAGTTTATCGTACAGAAGCTATGGCTACACCTTC
>-|-|TRBV18|TRBJ1-5
CASSDRSNQPQHF
TGTGCCAGCTCTGACAGGAGCAATCAGCCCCAGCATTTT
>-|TRBD1|TRBV11-1|TRBJ1-1
CASSWDRNTEAFF
TGTGCCAGCAGCTGGGACAGGAACACTGAAGCTTTCTTT
>-|TRBD1|TRBV5-1|TRBJ1-2
CASSVTGGYGYTF
TGCGCCAGCAGCGTGACAGGGGGATATGGCTACACCTTC
>-|TRBD1|TRBV7-9|TRBJ2-7
CASSLSVQGSEQYF
TGTGCCAGCAGCTTAAGCGTACAGGGGTCCGAGCAGTACTTC
>few|TRBD2|TRBV27|TRBJ2-7
CASSSGTSGRAEQYF
TGTGCCAGCAGTTCAGGGACTAGCGGGAGGGCCGAGCAGTACTTC
>-|-|TRBV2|TRBJ2-5
CASGREETQYF
TGTGCCAGCGGGAGAGAAGAGACCCAGTACTTC
>-|TRBD2|TRBV10-2|TRBJ2-7
CASISNSGKGDYEQYF
TGCGCCAGCATATCGAATAGCGGGAAGGGAGACTACGAGCAGTACTTC
>many|TRBD2|TRBV7-9|TRBJ2-1
CASSQSNERERFF
TGTGCCAGCAGCCAGAGTAACGAGCGGGAGCGGTTCTTC
>-|-|TRBV23-1|TRBJ1-1
CASSQPRPNTEAFF
TGCGCCAGCAGTCAACCCCGTCCGAACACTGAAGCTTTCTTT
>-|-|TRBV3-1/TRBV3-2|TRBJ1-3
CASSQGGQSVSGNTIYF
TGTGCCAGCAGCCAAGGAGGCCAATCAGTCTCTGGAAACACCATATATTTT
>once|TRBD1|TRBV6-5|TRBJ1-4
CASSPQGLNEKLFF
TGTGCCAGCAGTCCACAGGGGTTAAATGAAAAACTGTTTTTT
>-|TRBD2|TRBV30|TRBJ2-3
CAWREGGGRSTDTQYF
TGTGCCTGGAGAGAGGGGGGCGGGAGGTCCACAGATACGCAGTATTTT
>-|TRBD1|TRBV28|TRBJ1-1
CASLQGRRAFF
TGTGCCAGTCTACAGGGGCGTCGAGCTTTCTTT
>-|-|TRBV3-1/TRBV3-2|TRBJ1-3
CASSIDRMGNTIYF
TGTGCCAGCAGCATCGACAGGATGGGAAACACCATATATTTT
>-|TRBD1|TRBV14|TRBJ1-4
CASSQPGQGANEKLFF
TGTGCCAGCAGCCAGCCTGGACAGGGGGCGAATGAAAAACTGTTTTTT
>-|-|TRBV7-3|TRBJ2-2
CASSPSVGGELFF
TGTGCCAGCAGCCCCTCCGTCGGCGGGGAGCTGTTTTTT
>-|TRBD1|TRBV6-4|TRBJ1-5
CASSQGENQPQHF
TGTGCCAGCAGTCAGGGGGAGAATCAGCCCCAGCATTTT
>-|TRBD2|TRBV6-5|TRBJ2-1
CAGGASGRVGEQFF
TGTGCCGGGGGGGCTAGCGGGAGGGTCGGTGAGCAGTTCTTC
>-|TRBD1|TRBV19|TRBJ2-7
CASSRGQKFYEQYF
TGTGCCAGTAGTAGGGGACAGAAGTTCTACGAGCAGTACTTC
>-|-|TRBV10-3|TRBJ2-6
CAISESGEAGANVLTF
TGTGCCATCAGTGAGTCGGGGGAGGCTGGGGCCAACGTCCTGACTTTC
>-|-|TRBV4-1|TRBJ1-1
CASSQDGQNTEAFF
TGCGCCAGCAGCCAAGATGGGCAGAACACTGAAGCTTTCTTT
>-|TRBD2|TRBV11-1|TRBJ2-1
CASSLAPLADDNEQFF
TGTGCCAGCAGCTTAGCGCCCCTAGCGGATGACAATGAGCAGTTCTTC
>few|-|TRBV5-5|TRBJ1-1
CASSLFPGLDTEAFF
TGTGCCAGCAGCTTGTTCCCGGGGTTAGACACTGAAGCTTTCTTT
>-|TRBD2|TRBV29-1|TRBJ2-5
CSVEGRAGAGQETQYF
TGCAGCGTTGAAGGGCGGGCGGGAGCGGGGCAAGAGACCCAGTACTTC
>-|-|TRBV19|TRBJ2-7
CASSMTFSYEQYF
TGTGCCAGTAGTATGACTTTCTCCTACGAGCAGTACTTC
>-|TRBD1|TRBV10-3|TRBJ2-1
CAIGTGGHIEQFF
TGTGCCATAGGGACAGGGGGCCATATTGAGCAGTTCTTC
>-|TRBD1|TRBV11-2|TRBJ2-2
CASSPGTAHTGELFF
TGTGCCAGCAGCCCCGGGACAGCACACACCGGGGAGCTGTTTTTT
>many|-|TRBV28|TRBJ2-6
CASSYRVLGANVLTF
TGTGCCAGCAGCTACAGGGTCCTTGGGGCCAACGTCCTGACTTTC